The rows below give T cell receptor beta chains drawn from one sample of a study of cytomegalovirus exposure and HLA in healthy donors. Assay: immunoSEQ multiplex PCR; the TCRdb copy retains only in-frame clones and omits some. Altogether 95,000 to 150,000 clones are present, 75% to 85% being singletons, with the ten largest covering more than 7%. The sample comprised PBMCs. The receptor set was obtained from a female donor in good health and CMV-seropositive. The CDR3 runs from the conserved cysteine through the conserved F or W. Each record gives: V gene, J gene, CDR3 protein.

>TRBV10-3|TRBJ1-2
CAISGDSQNRGRVGYTF
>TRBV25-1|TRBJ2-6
CASGPGANVLTF
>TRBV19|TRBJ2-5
CASAGLAEQETQYF
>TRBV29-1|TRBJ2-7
CSVSRGPYEQYF
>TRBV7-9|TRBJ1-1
CASSAQGTLNTEAFF
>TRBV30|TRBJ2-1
CAWSARYNEQFF
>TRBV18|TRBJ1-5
CASSPRDKNQPQHF
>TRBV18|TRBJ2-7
CASSPQKLAGNEQYF
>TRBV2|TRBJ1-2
CASSGQKNYGYTF
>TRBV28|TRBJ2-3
CASSFRDTQYF
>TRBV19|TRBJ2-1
CASSIGTSGGERGFF
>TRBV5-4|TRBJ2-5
CASRERTGELETQYF
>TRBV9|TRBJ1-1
CASAGYGAHTEAFF
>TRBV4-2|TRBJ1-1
CASSQGTGPETEAFF
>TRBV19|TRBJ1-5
CASSIAGYQPQHF
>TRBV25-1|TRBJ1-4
CASSEPGIEKLFF
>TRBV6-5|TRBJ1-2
CASSYLAGGTDGYTF
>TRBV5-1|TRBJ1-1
CASSLGVGMNTEAFF
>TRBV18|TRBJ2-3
CASRTGANTDTQYF
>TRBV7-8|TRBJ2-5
CASSLAVAGGRETQYF
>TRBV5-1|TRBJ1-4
CASSWGAGVNEKLFF
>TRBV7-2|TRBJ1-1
CASSPGFTGSLDEAFF
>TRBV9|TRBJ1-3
CASSPTGYFGNTIYF
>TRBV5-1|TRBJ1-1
CASSLSGYATEAFF
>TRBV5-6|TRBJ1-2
CASSLGLRGIGGPQGGYTF
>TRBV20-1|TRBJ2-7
CSARPQYEQYF
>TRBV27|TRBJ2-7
CASSHLETGYEQYF
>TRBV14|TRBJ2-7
CASSQGRGREQYF
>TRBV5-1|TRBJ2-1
CASSSAGANEQFF
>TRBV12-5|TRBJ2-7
CASGLGQGNAGEQYF
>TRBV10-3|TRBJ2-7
CAISPGTGDYEQYF
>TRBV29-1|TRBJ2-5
CSVLSGGKETQYF
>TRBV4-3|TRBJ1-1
CASSQEGGRATEAFF